The T cell receptor beta chain described here comes from a study of regulatory T cells in long-lasting Graves disease. Across the study: The definition of persistent Graves' disease was over 5 years of antithyroid drugs with positive TSH receptor antibodies. Findings and caveats of the study: For persistent Graves' patients, TCR diversity was lower than for newly diagnosed ones.

With 2 bases clipped from V and 4 bases from J, the junction kept 3 bases outside the gene matches. Germline V CDR1 and CDR2: SGDLS, YYNGEE. The CDR3 sequence is 15 residues long. Construction of the TCR beta libraries employed iRepertoire HTBI primers in conjunction with Arm-PCR of CDR3 regions. Methods used by the authors: Samples revealed roughly 62 TRBV and roughly 15 TRBJ segments. TCRdb processed the multiplex PCR reads anew with MiXCR; each CDR3 protein has one entry. TCRdb, not the authors, supplied the V and J calls. The profile shows about 660,000 distinct CDR3 sequences, around 30% of them singletons. This clonotype was seen a handful of times. Its matching antigen is unknown. As to time point: persistent/refractory GD, antithyroid drugs over 5 years with positive TRAb. Extracted RNA from PBMCs served as the source of the TCR library. Patients all came to the study from an endocrinology department in Xi'an, China.

The TCR originated in a female donor with Graves disease. J is TRBJ2-2 and V is TRBV9; 9 nucleotides align to TRBD2. The sample here was peripheral blood mononuclear cells (PBMCs), taken when the disease was refractory, from a patient treated with antithyroid drugs. CDR3 sequence reads: CASSVGTSSTGELFF. The DNA for the CDR3 is TGTGCCAGCAGCGTTGGGACTAGCAGCACCGGGGAGCTGTTTTTT.